Below, 28 T cell receptor beta chains from the same sample are listed, as sequenced in a study of T cells in Graves' hyperthyroidism and ophthalmopathy (dated by TCRdb to between 2018 and 2020). Libraries came from multiplex PCR. This sample was sequenced with an Illumina HiSeq 2000. Amplification of TCR beta CDR3 regions was carried out from RNA transcripts. For the first round of RT-PCR on the TCR CDR3, the HTBI primer set was used together with the Qiagen OneStep RT-PCR kit. The public reads were reprocessed in TCRdb via fastp at Q25 and MiXCR, keeping in-frame beta chains. Duplicate CDR3 protein sequences are folded into a single record with the most common DNA and genes. The sample table contains around 300,000 distinct CDR3 sequences; only one count was recorded for approximately 23% of them. Jointly, the top ten make up roughly 60% of the sample. The specimen sequenced was blood. The source of these receptors is a man aged 30-40 years with Graves' ophthalmopathy.

This chain joins TRBV6-5 and TRBJ2-1; 7 bases are a match to TRBD1. The junction had 16 bases not matched to a gene; V was cut back by 2 bases and J by 12 bases. Germline loops: CDR1 MNHEY, CDR2 SVGAGI. CDR3 length equals 16 residues. CDR3: CASSYTRGTAAFGQFF. The CDR3, as DNA: TGTGCCAGCAGTTACACCAGGGGGACGGCTGCTTTTGGGCAGTTCTTC.

At least ten counts were recorded for this clonotype. The chain links TRBV6-1 to TRBJ1-5; the match to TRBD1 covers 9 bases. The junction had 6 bases not matched to a gene; V was cut back by 6 bases and J by 3 bases. CDR3 length equals 15 residues. Germline V gene data show CDR1 as MNHNS and CDR2 as SASEGT. The CDR3 here is CASSPDRGSNQPQHF. In DNA, the CDR3 is TGTGCCAGCAGCCCGGACAGGGGCTCCAATCAGCCCCAGCATTTT.

In its sample, this clonotype was seen many times. V gene TRBV11-2 combines with J gene TRBJ2-3; 8 bases are a match to TRBD2. There are 14 residues in the CDR3. Germline V gene sequence: CDR1 SGHAT, CDR2 FQNNGV. The V gene end was trimmed by 5 bases and the J gene end by 5 bases; junction bases not matched to a gene: 6. The CDR3 region has the DNA TGTGCCAGCAGCCCCAGAGCGGGAGAAGATACGCAGTATTTT. Encoded protein: CASSPRAGEDTQYF.

This clonotype was seen ten or more times. CDR3 region: CASSVGRGSEAFF. In DNA form, the CDR3 reads TGTGCCAGCAGCGTAGGAAGGGGAAGTGAAGCTTTCTTT. The gene calls are TRBV9 and TRBJ1-1; possibly TRBD1 for D (5 bases). Trimming shortened V by 0 bases and J by 7 bases, and 10 bases separated the two germline ends. From germline, CDR1 is SGDLS and CDR2 YYNGEE. This CDR3 has 13 amino acids.

With respect to this clonotype: A much larger clonotype is one base distant, so this may be a read error. V usage is TRBV12-3 or TRBV12-4 and J usage is TRBJ2-7; unclear D gene. CDR3 length: 13 residues. V was cut by 4 bases and J by 1 base, with 8 bases left in between. CDR3 protein: CASSWSESYEQYF. The CDR3 DNA sequence: TGTGCCAGCAGTTGGTCAGAGTCCTACGAGCAGTACTTC.

The rearrangement joins TRBV12-3 or TRBV12-4 to TRBJ2-5, with 7 bases aligning to TRBD2. The CDR3 consists of 13 residues. J lost 5 bases, V lost 9 bases, and 9 bases had no gene match. The CDR3 sequence is CASTFGGSETQYF. CDR3 nucleotides: TGTGCCAGTACTTTCGGGGGGTCGGAGACCCAGTACTTC.

Turning to this clonotype: One base away lies a much larger clone, so this may be a sequencing read error. The rearrangement joins TRBV5-1 to TRBJ2-5; D not certain. This CDR3 has 14 amino acids. Germline CDR1 and CDR2: SGHRS and YFSETQ. CDR3 in DNA: TGCGCCGGCAGCTTCGGGCGCTATGGGGAGACCCAGTACTTC. Translated: CAGSFGRYGETQYF.

This clonotype appeared a few times. This chain links TRBV27 with TRBJ1-1, with 7 bases matching TRBD1. Germline CDR1 and CDR2: MNHEY and SMNVEV (reference sequence). The junction had 17 bases not matched to a gene; V was cut back by 3 bases and J by 4 bases. The CDR3 consists of 18 residues. CDR3 sequence (DNA): TGTGCCAGCAGTTTCCGGCCCACAGGGGTTGGGAAAAGCACTGAAGCTTTCTTT. Its protein is CASSFRPTGVGKSTEAFF.

This clonotype was counted many times. The chain joins TRBV5-1 to TRBJ1-5; D is uncertain. The germline CDR1 and CDR2 sequences are SGHRS and YFSETQ. The V gene lost 6 bases and the J gene lost 2 bases, with 15 bases spanning the gap. There are 15 residues in the CDR3. This CDR3 reads CASKNTPGGNQPQHF. In nucleotides, the CDR3 is TGCGCCAGCAAAAACACTCCGGGAGGCAATCAGCCCCAGCATTTT.

This clonotype was seen a few times. The chain uses TRBV2 and TRBJ1-3; D unresolved. The CDR3 has 15 residues. The V end was cut by 5 bases, the J end by 0 bases, with 11 bases between. Germline CDR1 SNHLY, CDR2 FYNNEI. The CDR3, as DNA: TGTGCCAGCAGTTTGACCGTGGCCTCTGGAAACACCATATATTTT. Protein: CASSLTVASGNTIYF.

This clonotype was picked up many times. This chain connects TRBV2 to TRBJ2-1, with no clear D. This CDR3 contains 15 residues. V was pared by 5 bases and J by 0 bases, with 11 bases between. The V gene's germline CDR1 is SNHLY and CDR2 FYNNEI. CDR3: CASSLQDGSYNEQFF. The DNA for the CDR3 is TGTGCCAGCAGTCTCCAAGACGGCTCCTACAATGAGCAGTTCTTC. Combining the CDR3 with reference TRBV2 and TRBJ2-1 gives the whole variable domain EPEVTQTPSHQVTQMGQEVILRCVPISNHLYFYWYRQILGQKVEFLVSFYNNEISEKSEIFDDQFSVERPDGSNFTLKIRSTKLEDSAMYFCASSLQDGSYNEQFFGPGTRLTVL.

This clonotype was observed a few times. The V and J genes are TRBV7-9 and TRBJ2-1, with 10 bases that match TRBD2. Germline CDR1 SEHNR, CDR2 FQNEAQ (reference sequence). The CDR3 has 14 residues. V shed 8 bases and J 9 bases; nucleotides not matched to a gene: 10. The CDR3 DNA sequence: TGTGCCAGCTCCCAGCCTAGCGGGAGCTCTGAGCAGTTCTTC. Translated: CASSQPSGSSEQFF.

This clonotype was detected ten times or more. This rearrangement joins TRBV5-1 to TRBJ2-7; 9 nucleotides line up with TRBD2. Germline assignment: CDR1 SGHRS and CDR2 YFSETQ. The J segment lost 6 bases and the V segment lost 2 bases, leaving 9 bases of the junction unmatched. The CDR3 runs to 15 residues. The chain's CDR3 is CASSFLTGTSTEQYF. The CDR3 coding sequence is TGCGCCAGCAGCTTCCTAACCGGGACTAGCACCGAGCAGTACTTC.

This chain links TRBV2 with TRBJ1-5; 7 bases are a match to TRBD1. Trimming at V came to 3 bases and at J to 1 base, leaving 6 bases not matched to a gene. CDR3 length equals 16 residues. Germline CDR1 SNHLY, CDR2 FYNNEI. This CDR3 reads CASSDAGTASNQPQHF. The DNA of the CDR3 is TGTGCCAGCAGTGATGCGGGGACAGCAAGCAATCAGCCCCAGCATTTT.

The rearrangement joins TRBV2 to TRBJ2-7; no clear D. Germline loops: CDR1 SNHLY, CDR2 FYNNEI. V lost 6 bases and J 6 bases, leaving 12 bases between the germline ends. The CDR3 loop spans 12 amino acids. In DNA form, the CDR3 reads TGTGCCAGCAGGGTTGAGTTGAGCGAGCAGTACTTC. Protein: CASRVELSEQYF.

Many counts were recorded for this clonotype. The J gene is TRBJ2-5, the V gene TRBV2; 7 bases agree with TRBD1. Germline-derived CDR1 and CDR2 are SNHLY and FYNNEI. The ends lost 6 bases at V and 4 bases at J; junction bases unmatched: 8. The length of the CDR3 is 14 residues. This CDR3 reads CASSLDRRGETQYF. The CDR3 region has the DNA TGTGCCAGCAGCCTGGACAGGAGAGGAGAGACCCAGTACTTC.

This clonotype was seen repeatedly, ten times or more. This chain joins TRBV5-1 and TRBJ2-3; 7 nucleotides agree with TRBD2. Germline V gene sequence: CDR1 SGHRS, CDR2 YFSETQ. The V and J ends lost 0 bases and 0 bases, in that order; junction bases with no gene match: 4. This CDR3 region has 16 residues. The CDR3 loop reads CASSLGARGSTDTQYF. The CDR3 nucleotides read TGCGCCAGCAGCTTGGGGGCGCGGGGGAGCACAGATACGCAGTATTTT.

This clonotype was seen only a few times. The chain joins TRBV20-1 to TRBJ1-6, with 9 bases that match TRBD1. J lost 7 bases, V lost 3 bases, and 7 bases had no gene match. Germline V gives CDR1 DFQATT, CDR2 SNEGSKA (reference sequence). The CDR3 has 15 residues. Here the CDR3 DNA reads TGCAGTGCTAGCTACTCCGGGACAGGGAATTCACCCCTCCACTTT. It translates to CSASYSGTGNSPLHF.

This clonotype was seen ten or more times. This rearrangement joins TRBV7-3 to TRBJ2-1; TRBD2 matches at 7 bases. J was trimmed by 4 bases and V by 4 bases; bases with no gene match: 4. Germline lookup yields CDR1 SGHTA and CDR2 FQGTGA. The CDR3 sequence is 14 residues long. CDR3 sequence reads: CASSSSGNYNEQFF. The DNA for the CDR3 is TGTGCCAGCAGCTCCAGCGGGAATTACAATGAGCAGTTCTTC.

V gene TRBV19 combines with J gene TRBJ1-4; 8 positions agree with TRBD1. The J segment lost 6 bases and the V segment lost 3 bases, leaving 3 bases of the junction unmatched. The CDR3 totals 14 residues. CDR1 is LNHDA and CDR2 is SQIVND in the germline V gene (reference sequence). CDR3 protein: CASSIGQGYEKLFF. Written as DNA, the CDR3 is TGTGCCAGTAGTATCGGACAGGGTTATGAAAAACTGTTTTTT.

This clonotype was seen more than once but under ten times. This chain links TRBV2 with TRBJ1-5; the D is unclear. The V end was cut by 1 base, the J end by 9 bases, with 10 bases between. The germline V gene encodes CDR1 SNHLY and CDR2 FYNNEI. The CDR3 runs to 13 residues. CDR3 sequence (DNA): TGTGCCAGCAGTGAAGAAAGGACCTGGCCCCAGCATTTT. Translating it yields CASSEERTWPQHF.

This clonotype was detected a few times. Since a much larger clone is just one base distant, this may be a read error. It is likely a read error, because the conserved phenylalanine at the end of the CDR3 is missing. V gene TRBV2 combines with J gene TRBJ1-5; perhaps TRBD1 as D (6 bases). V lost 5 bases to trimming and J lost 6 bases, with 17 bases between them. Germline V gene data show CDR1 as SNHLY and CDR2 as FYNNEI. This CDR3 spans 15 amino acids. The CDR3 region has the DNA TGTGCCAGCAGTACCGGGACATTGGTTAGTCAGCCCCAGCATCTT. This gives the protein CASSTGTLVSQPQHL.

This clonotype has ten or more counts. The rearrangement joins TRBV25-1 to TRBJ2-5, with 7 bases lining up with TRBD1. V lost 2 bases to trimming and J lost 4 bases; unmatched junction nucleotides: 7. This CDR3 spans 15 amino acids. The germline V gene has CDR1 MGHDK and CDR2 SYGVNS. The CDR3 loop is CASSEAYRGGETQYF. CDR3 nucleotide sequence: TGTGCCAGCAGTGAAGCCTACAGGGGTGGAGAGACCCAGTACTTC.

In its sample, this clonotype was seen many times. The rearrangement joins TRBV27 to TRBJ1-2, with D possibly TRBD1 on 6 matching bases. The CDR3 consists of 13 residues. Looked up from germline, CDR1 is MNHEY and CDR2 is SMNVEV (reference sequence). V gave up 5 bases and J gave up 8 bases, with 15 bases separating them. The DNA of the CDR3 is TGTGCCAGCAGTCCCCGACAGGCTACAGGCTACACCTTC. This translates into CASSPRQATGYTF.

V gene TRBV11-2 combines with J gene TRBJ1-2, with D perhaps TRBD1 (5 bases). The CDR3 consists of 15 residues. CDR1 and CDR2 from the germline V gene are SGHAT and FQNNGV. Trimming shortened V by 0 bases and J by 4 bases, and 12 bases separated the two germline ends. The CDR3 nucleotides read TGTGCCAGCAGCTTAGATTCGGGGGTAGGCTATGGCTACACCTTC. Residues: CASSLDSGVGYGYTF.

The chain joins TRBV6-1 to TRBJ2-7; no reliable D call. This CDR3 is built from 11 residues. Trimming left V 7 bases short and J 2 bases short, with 6 bases between. Germline assignment: CDR1 MNHNS and CDR2 SASEGT. CDR3 in amino acids: CASMRTYEQYF. The CDR3 DNA is TGTGCCAGCATGAGGACCTACGAGCAGTACTTC.

This clonotype was observed at least ten times. The chain couples TRBV11-2 to TRBJ1-2; D may be TRBD1 (5 bases). The CDR3 consists of 17 residues. Germline lookup yields CDR1 SGHAT and CDR2 FQNNGV. Trimming removed 4 bases from V and 3 bases from J, with 21 bases in between. CDR3 bases: TGTGCCAGCAGCTCAATGTGGAGTGGGCGGGGCGACTATGGCTACACCTTC. Its translation: CASSSMWSGRGDYGYTF.

This sequence joins TRBV5-6 and TRBJ2-7, with a tentative D call TRBD2 (5 bases). Trimming removed 2 bases at V and 7 bases at J, with 7 bases between. The germline V gene has CDR1 SGHDT and CDR2 YYEEEE. This CDR3 has 11 residues. CDR3 sequence reads: CASSFEGEQYF. Here the CDR3 DNA reads TGTGCCAGCAGCTTCGAGGGAGAGCAGTACTTC.